This T cell receptor beta chain was identified during a study of blood T cells in healthy people across ages. The study's findings and limits: TCR beta diversity correlated strongly with naive T cell percentage.

This CDR3 is built from 12 residues. Germline V CDR1 and CDR2: SGHRS, YFSETQ. The donors, all healthy, were Caucasians living in Russia, aged about 6 to 100. The use of a sample-barcoded 5' primer and a J-beta primer mix characterized a second PCR of about 6 to 12 cycles. All samples yielded 3 million or more CDR3-containing paired-end reads. TCRdb fed the 5' RACE reads into MiXCR, producing one record per CDR3 protein. This sample has around 750,000 distinct CDR3 sequences, with 53% found just once. A single count supports this clonotype. No antigen is known for it. A read error may produce the germline difference seen at one junction end.

The source is an elderly man in good health. This chain links TRBV5-1 with TRBJ2-5; perhaps TRBD1 as D (6 bases). The material sequenced was blood. CDR3 bases: TGCGCCAGAAGCACGGACAGCTACGAGCAGAACTTC. This translates into CARSTDSYEQNF.